What follows is one T cell receptor (beta chain) and its context. What it binds is unknown. The assay was immunoSEQ multiplex PCR, and TCRdb's table has in-frame clones only and misses some. This table holds about 380,000 clones, 96% found once. This record comes from a study of shared clonotypes between healthy human individuals. At the level of the study: For every donor, three CD4 naive, three CD4 memory, two CD8 naive and one CD8 memory plates were used.

Adult Caucasians living in Nashville, Tennessee made up all of the donors. The length of the CDR3 is 13 residues. CDR1 is LNHDA, CDR2 SQIVND, per germline (reference sequence). The V gene end was trimmed by 7 bases and the J gene end by 10 bases; junction bases not matched to a gene: 9. Study outcomes and limitations: Collection of samples was limited to blood; tissue repertoires likely differ.

This TCR derives from a man aged 30-40 years in good health. The chain combines TRBV19 with TRBJ2-1; 8 bases are a match to TRBD2. Sequences were obtained from memory CD8+ T cells sorted from blood. Subset denoted: CD45RO+ cells pooled with CCR7-negative TemRA cells. The CDR3 DNA reads as TGTGCCAGTAATCCGGGAGGGGCAGGGGAGCAGTTCTTC. It yields the protein CASNPGGAGEQFF.